Listed below are T cell receptor beta chains from one sample, sequenced in a study of blood T cell repertoires in COVID-19. Sequencing was performed with immunoSEQ multiplex PCR; in TCRdb, only in-frame clones are kept and a portion is missing. The sample has about 250,000 clones; around 90% are singletons. The specimen was peripheral blood. The receptor set was obtained from a woman in her thirties or forties who had recovered from COVID-19. Each CDR3 is given with its conserved first and last residue. D genes are given only for firm matches. A clone size is listed for some rows: how often the clone was seen (once, few, many), or a class if it is expanded.

abundance	v_gene	j_gene	d_gene	CDR3nt	CDR3aa
NA	TRBV7-6	TRBJ2-5	TRBD2	TGTGCCAGCAGCTTACTCGGACTAGCGGGAGAGACCCAGTACTTC	CASSLLGLAGETQYF
NA	TRBV7-9	TRBJ2-7	NA	TGTGCCAGCAGCTTTCTAGAGGCCTACGAGCAGTACTTC	CASSFLEAYEQYF
once	TRBV11-3	TRBJ2-7	NA	TGTGCCAGCAGCTTAGGCAGGTACTACGAGCAGTACTTC	CASSLGRYYEQYF
NA	TRBV19	TRBJ2-3	NA	TGTGCCAGTAGTATAGATGTTCGCGGTAGCACAGATACGCAGTATTTT	CASSIDVRGSTDTQYF
NA	TRBV19	TRBJ2-5	NA	TGTGCCAGTAGACACCAGGGGCAGGAGACCCAGTACTTC	CASRHQGQETQYF
NA	TRBV10-3	TRBJ2-3	NA	TGTGCCACCTCCGGTCGTGCAGATACGCAGTATTTT	CATSGRADTQYF
NA	TRBV5-1	TRBJ2-7	TRBD1	TGCGCCAGCAGTGAACAGGGGGCGGACGAGCAGTACTTC	CASSEQGADEQYF
NA	TRBV28	TRBJ2-1	TRBD2	TGTGCCAGCATCCTCAGCGGACTAGCGGGAGGGCGTGAGCAGTTCTTC	CASILSGLAGGREQFF
NA	TRBV6-5	TRBJ2-2	TRBD2	TGTGCCAGCAGTTACGAGCGGGGGCTGGGGGCCGGGGAGCTGTTTTTT	CASSYERGLGAGELFF
NA	TRBV27	TRBJ2-1	TRBD2	TGTGCCAGCAGTTCAGGGACTATACCGACAGATGAGCAGTTCTTC	CASSSGTIPTDEQFF
NA	TRBV19	TRBJ1-1	TRBD1	TGTGCCAGTAGTGCGGGGACAGGGGGCGCCGGAGCTTTCTTT	CASSAGTGGAGAFF
NA	TRBV7-9	TRBJ1-4	TRBD1	TGTGCCAGCAGCGAACCACGACAGGGGGCTAATGAAAAACTGTTTTTT	CASSEPRQGANEKLFF
NA	TRBV5-6	TRBJ2-1	TRBD1	TGTGCCAGCAGCTTAGGGACAGAAGATTACAATGAGCAGTTCTTC	CASSLGTEDYNEQFF
NA	TRBV3-1/TRBV3-2	TRBJ2-1	TRBD2	TGTGCCAGCAGCCTAGCGGGATCCCCCTACAATGAGCAGTTCTTC	CASSLAGSPYNEQFF
NA	TRBV9	TRBJ2-3	TRBD2	TGTGCCAGCAGCTCCGCACTGGAGGGAGGGCCACATGATACGCAGTATTTT	CASSSALEGGPHDTQYF
NA	TRBV19	TRBJ2-1	NA	TGTGCCAGTAAAGGCGGGTTTGAGCAGTTCTTC	CASKGGFEQFF
NA	TRBV28	TRBJ2-1	TRBD2	TGTGCCAGCAGTTTAAGCGGGGCCTCCTACAATGAGCAGTTCTTC	CASSLSGASYNEQFF
NA	TRBV11-3	TRBJ2-2	TRBD2	TGTGCCAGCAGCATTAGCGGGCGCGCCCGGGTCGGGGAGCTGTTTTTT	CASSISGRARVGELFF
NA	TRBV7-9	TRBJ2-5	NA	TGTGCCAGCAGCCTCGAGACTAGTCCGGAGACCCAGTACTTC	CASSLETSPETQYF
NA	TRBV5-1	TRBJ1-1	NA	TGCGCCAGCAGCTTGGTCTTAGAGGGCACTGAAGCTTTCTTT	CASSLVLEGTEAFF
once	TRBV7-2	TRBJ2-1	NA	TGTGCCAGCAGCTTAGTTGGAGGCCGGAACTACAATGAGCAGTTCTTC	CASSLVGGRNYNEQFF
NA	TRBV7-2	TRBJ2-7	TRBD2	TGTGCCAGCAGCTTGACTGGCGGGAGAGTCAACGAGCAGTACTTC	CASSLTGGRVNEQYF
NA	TRBV30	TRBJ1-2	NA	TGTGCCTGGAGGGGAGGGGCGCGGGGCTACACCTTC	CAWRGGARGYTF
NA	TRBV27	TRBJ2-5	TRBD2	TGTGCCAGCAGTTTACAGTTTGCAGGGACTAGCGGGAGCCGAGAGACCCAGTACTTC	CASSLQFAGTSGSRETQYF
NA	TRBV24-1	TRBJ2-5	TRBD1	TGTGCCACCAGTGACACGGGACAGGGTGCCCAAGAGACCCAGTACTTC	CATSDTGQGAQETQYF
few	TRBV7-2	TRBJ2-7	TRBD2	TGTGCCAGCAGCCAAAGCGGGATGGGCTACGAGCAGTACTTC	CASSQSGMGYEQYF
once	TRBV3-1/TRBV3-2	TRBJ2-2	TRBD2	TGTGCCAGCAGCCAAGAGGGCGGGAGCCCGGGGGAGCTGTTTTTT	CASSQEGGSPGELFF
NA	TRBV28	TRBJ2-1	TRBD2	TGTGCCAGCATTGCTAGCGGGAGGGTTCACAATGAGCAGTTCTTC	CASIASGRVHNEQFF
few	TRBV30	TRBJ2-7	NA	TGTGCCTGGAGTGTACAGGGTTACGAGCAGTACTTC	CAWSVQGYEQYF
few	TRBV27	TRBJ2-1	NA	TGTGCCAGCAGCTCGAGTTCGTCTGAGCAGTTCTTC	CASSSSSSEQFF
NA	TRBV3-1/TRBV3-2	TRBJ2-5	NA	TGTGCCAGCAGCCAGGGCAGGGATCAAGAGACCCAGTACTTC	CASSQGRDQETQYF
few	TRBV11-1	TRBJ2-3	NA	TGTGCCAGCACTAAGAAGGGGATCACAGATACGCAGTATTTT	CASTKKGITDTQYF
once	TRBV12-3/TRBV12-4	TRBJ1-1	NA	TGTGCCAGCAGTTCGCGACAGTGGACTGAAGCTTTCTTT	CASSSRQWTEAFF
NA	TRBV18	TRBJ2-2	TRBD2	TGTGCCAGCTCACCACCCTCACTGGGACTAGCGGGCAACACCGGGGAGCTGTTTTTT	CASSPPSLGLAGNTGELFF
NA	TRBV30	TRBJ2-3	NA	TGTGCCTGGAGTGTACTGACAGATACGCAGTATTTT	CAWSVLTDTQYF
NA	TRBV11-2	TRBJ1-4	TRBD1	TGTGCCAGCAGCGGTTACACAGGGGGCCGGGAAAAACTGTTTTTT	CASSGYTGGREKLFF
NA	TRBV27	TRBJ2-3	TRBD2	TGTGCCACCGGACCGGGACTAGCAGTAGATACGCAGTATTTT	CATGPGLAVDTQYF
once	TRBV13	TRBJ2-5	NA	TGTGCCAGCAGCCCCCGCGGGACGGCGGCGGAGACCCAGTACTTC	CASSPRGTAAETQYF
few	TRBV2	TRBJ1-3	TRBD1	TGTGCCAGCACTACAGGGGTCCTCTCTGGAAACACCATATATTTT	CASTTGVLSGNTIYF
NA	TRBV29-1	TRBJ2-1	TRBD1	TGCAGCGTTGAAGGGACAGGGTTCGGCTATGAGCAGTTCTTC	CSVEGTGFGYEQFF
NA	TRBV5-6	TRBJ2-7	NA	TGTGCCAGCAGCCGAGGTGGGGCAGAACAGCAGTACTTC	CASSRGGAEQQYF
NA	TRBV11-2	TRBJ2-7	NA	TGTGCCAGCAGCTTGGGAGTATCCTACGAGCAGTACTTC	CASSLGVSYEQYF
NA	TRBV14	TRBJ2-3	NA	TGTGCCAGCAGCCAAGAGTGGACTATCACAGATACGCAGTATTTT	CASSQEWTITDTQYF
NA	TRBV3-1/TRBV3-2	TRBJ2-7	NA	TGTGCCAGCAGCCCAGGCCCGACACATAGCTACGAGCAGTACTTC	CASSPGPTHSYEQYF
NA	TRBV9	TRBJ1-4	NA	TGTGCCAGCACCAAGGGGGGGGCAACTAATGAAAAACTGTTTTTT	CASTKGGATNEKLFF